This T cell receptor (beta chain) appears in the sequencing data of a study of shared clonotypes between healthy human individuals. The CDR3 consists of 15 residues. J gave up 3 bases and V 4 bases, and 6 bases lay outside the gene matches. Germline CDR1 SGHTS, CDR2 YDEGEE. With regard to this clone: Its specificity is not known.

Genomic DNA from each subset was divided evenly over several immunoSEQ plates. DNA at about 0.2 ug, 25,000 to 35,000 T cell genomes, went into sorted-subset replicate PCRs. The assay was immunoSEQ multiplex PCR, and TCRdb's table has in-frame clones only and misses some. The sample lists 2 million or so clones, 85% to 95% seen once, with 0.1% to 0.15% in the top ten. General study points: Against clonotypes common to all four donors, non-shared ones had lower generation probabilities. Clonotype sharing among the donors was expected to vary with sequencing depth.

This clonotype originated in a man aged 18 to 29 in good health. The rearrangement links TRBV5-8 to TRBJ2-7; 11 bases are a match to TRBD2. The sample consisted of naive CD4+ T cells sorted from blood. Subset specified: CD45RA+ positively selected. The CDR3 DNA sequence: TGTGCCAGCAGCCCGGGACTAGCGGTACTCTACGAGCAGTACTTC. It codes for CASSPGLAVLYEQYF.